One and the same sample provided the 10 T cell receptor beta chains below, sequenced in a study of T-cell reconstitution after alpha-beta-depleted transplantation in children. A library of TCRbeta sequences, prepared with unique molecular identifiers, was generated. TCRdb reprocessed the PCR reads with MiXCR, giving one entry per CDR3 protein. The sample lists around 580,000 distinct CDR3 sequences, approximately 22% seen once, with 14% in the top ten. Sequenced here: PBMCs, mostly from graft donor cells, sampled 360 days after TCRalphabeta/CD19-depleted stem cell transplant. All receptors come from a boy under two years old who had a stem cell transplant for acute myeloid leukemia, so the T cells may come from the graft donor.

The gene calls are TRBV4-1 and TRBJ1-1; the D gene is possibly TRBD1 (5 bases). The CDR3 totals 14 residues. Trimming cost V 6 bases and J 5 bases, with 16 bases left between them. Looked up from germline, CDR1 is MGHRA and CDR2 is YSYEKL. In DNA, the CDR3 is TGCGCCAGCAGACCCAGGGACGAGGGAACTGAAGCTTTCTTT. Encoded protein: CASRPRDEGTEAFF.

This clonotype was detected many times. The chain carries TRBV10-3 and TRBJ2-1; 7 nucleotides match TRBD2. V trimming: 10 bases; J trimming: 9 bases; junction bases outside the gene matches: 6. Germline CDR1 reads ENHRY; CDR2 reads SYGVKD. The CDR3 is 11 amino acids. Here the CDR3 reads CATTSDGEQFF. The CDR3 DNA is TGTGCCACTACTAGCGATGGTGAGCAGTTCTTC.

This clonotype was observed many times. The chain has TRBV4-1 and TRBJ2-4; D not resolved. The CDR3 spans 18 residues. CDR1 is MGHRA and CDR2 is YSYEKL in the germline V gene. V was clipped by 0 bases and J by 0 bases, with 15 bases between them. CDR3 nucleotides: TGCGCCAGCAGCCAAGACTCCAGTGACCGACTAGCCAAAAACATTCAGTACTTC. This encodes CASSQDSSDRLAKNIQYF.

This clonotype was detected many times. This chain joins TRBV29-1 and TRBJ2-7; D remains ambiguous. Trimming shortened V by 5 bases and J by 0 bases, and 11 bases separated the two germline ends. The CDR3 consists of 13 residues. Per germline, CDR1 SQVTM and CDR2 ANQGSEA. CDR3 residues: CSVRASSSYEQYF. Here the CDR3 DNA reads TGCAGCGTTCGGGCTTCGAGCTCCTACGAGCAGTACTTC.

This clonotype was seen a few times. This rearrangement joins TRBV6-1 to TRBJ2-2; D remains unclear. V lost 6 bases to trimming and J lost 1 base, with 12 bases between them. This CDR3 has 15 residues. CDR1 is MNHNS and CDR2 is SASEGT in the germline V gene. Here the CDR3 reads CASSFSDLNTGELFF. CDR3 DNA sequence: TGTGCCAGCAGCTTCAGCGACTTGAACACCGGGGAGCTGTTTTTT.

This chain links TRBV7-9 with TRBJ2-7; a weak D match, TRBD1 (6 bases). There are 12 residues in the CDR3. V was cut by 5 bases and J by 5 bases, with 10 bases left in between. Germline CDR1 and CDR2: SEHNR and FQNEAQ (reference sequence). The CDR3 loop reads CASSQGLDEQYF. The CDR3 DNA reads TGTGCCAGCAGCCAGGGGCTAGACGAGCAGTACTTC.

This clonotype was detected many times. The chain joins TRBV5-6 to TRBJ2-3; the D is unclear. Germline CDR1 and CDR2: SGHDT and YYEEEE. Between the trimmed V and J ends, which lost 4 bases and 4 bases, there was a span of 7 bases. CDR3 length: 12 amino acids. CDR3 in DNA: TGTGCCAGCAGCGAACAATCAGATACGCAGTATTTT. This translates into CASSEQSDTQYF. The complete variable domain, with remaining parts taken from reference TRBV5-6 and TRBJ2-3, reads DAGVTQSPTHLIKTRGQQVTLRCSPKSGHDTVSWYQQALGQGPQFIFQYYEEEERQRGNFPDRFSGHQFPNYSSELNVNALLLGDSALYLCASSEQSDTQYFGPGTRLTVL.

The sample holds a few counts of this clonotype. The chain combines TRBV28 with TRBJ2-3; 9 positions agree with TRBD2. Germline V gene sequence: CDR1 MDHEN, CDR2 SYDVKM. This CDR3 has 16 residues. The ends lost 0 bases at V and 6 bases at J; junction bases unmatched: 7. DNA for the CDR3: TGTGCCAGCAGTTTATGGGCTAGCGGGGAGAGGGATACGCAGTATTTT. It encodes CASSLWASGERDTQYF.

The rearrangement uses TRBV6-1 and TRBJ2-2; the D gene is possibly TRBD2 (6 bases). Germline assignment: CDR1 MNHNS and CDR2 SASEGT. This CDR3 contains 14 residues. The germline V and J ends were trimmed by 10 bases and 0 bases, with 12 bases remaining between them. This CDR3 reads CATRRLANTGELFF. The CDR3, as DNA: TGTGCCACCAGGAGACTAGCGAACACCGGGGAGCTGTTTTTT.

The rearrangement links TRBV29-1 to TRBJ2-2, with TRBD2 matching over 8 bases. The CDR3 is 14 amino acids. From germline, CDR1 is SQVTM and CDR2 ANQGSEA. The trim removed 6 bases at V and 4 bases at J, leaving 7 bases unmatched. The CDR3 DNA follows: TGCAGCGTCCCAGCGGGGGCGGCCACCGGGGAGCTGTTTTTT. Encoded protein: CSVPAGAATGELFF.